This TCR beta chain was observed in a study of cytomegalovirus exposure and HLA in healthy donors. Amplification used 60 Vbeta primers and 13 Jbeta primers. Method: immunoSEQ multiplex PCR; TCRdb's copy keeps in-frame clones and lacks some. The profile shows some 140,000 clones, approximately 83% of them singletons. Germline values: CDR1 SGHNT, CDR2 YENEEA. This CDR3 contains 13 residues. V was pared by 5 bases and J by 5 bases, with 5 bases of the junction left unmatched. The sequenced sample was PBMCs. The receptor was derived from a man in his forties in good health and CMV-seronegative. V usage is TRBV11-3 and J usage is TRBJ2-5; 7 positions match TRBD2. Written as DNA, the CDR3 is TGTGCCAGCAGCCCTACTAGCGTCGAGACCCAGTACTTC. The encoded protein is CASSPTSVETQYF. The entire variable domain, with the rest obtained from reference TRBV11-3 and TRBJ2-5, is as follows: EAGVVQSPRYKIIEKKQPVAFWCNPISGHNTLYWYLQNLGQGPELLIRYENEEAVDDSQLPKDRFSAERLKGVDSTLKIQPAELGDSAVYLCASSPTSVETQYFGPGTRLLVL.